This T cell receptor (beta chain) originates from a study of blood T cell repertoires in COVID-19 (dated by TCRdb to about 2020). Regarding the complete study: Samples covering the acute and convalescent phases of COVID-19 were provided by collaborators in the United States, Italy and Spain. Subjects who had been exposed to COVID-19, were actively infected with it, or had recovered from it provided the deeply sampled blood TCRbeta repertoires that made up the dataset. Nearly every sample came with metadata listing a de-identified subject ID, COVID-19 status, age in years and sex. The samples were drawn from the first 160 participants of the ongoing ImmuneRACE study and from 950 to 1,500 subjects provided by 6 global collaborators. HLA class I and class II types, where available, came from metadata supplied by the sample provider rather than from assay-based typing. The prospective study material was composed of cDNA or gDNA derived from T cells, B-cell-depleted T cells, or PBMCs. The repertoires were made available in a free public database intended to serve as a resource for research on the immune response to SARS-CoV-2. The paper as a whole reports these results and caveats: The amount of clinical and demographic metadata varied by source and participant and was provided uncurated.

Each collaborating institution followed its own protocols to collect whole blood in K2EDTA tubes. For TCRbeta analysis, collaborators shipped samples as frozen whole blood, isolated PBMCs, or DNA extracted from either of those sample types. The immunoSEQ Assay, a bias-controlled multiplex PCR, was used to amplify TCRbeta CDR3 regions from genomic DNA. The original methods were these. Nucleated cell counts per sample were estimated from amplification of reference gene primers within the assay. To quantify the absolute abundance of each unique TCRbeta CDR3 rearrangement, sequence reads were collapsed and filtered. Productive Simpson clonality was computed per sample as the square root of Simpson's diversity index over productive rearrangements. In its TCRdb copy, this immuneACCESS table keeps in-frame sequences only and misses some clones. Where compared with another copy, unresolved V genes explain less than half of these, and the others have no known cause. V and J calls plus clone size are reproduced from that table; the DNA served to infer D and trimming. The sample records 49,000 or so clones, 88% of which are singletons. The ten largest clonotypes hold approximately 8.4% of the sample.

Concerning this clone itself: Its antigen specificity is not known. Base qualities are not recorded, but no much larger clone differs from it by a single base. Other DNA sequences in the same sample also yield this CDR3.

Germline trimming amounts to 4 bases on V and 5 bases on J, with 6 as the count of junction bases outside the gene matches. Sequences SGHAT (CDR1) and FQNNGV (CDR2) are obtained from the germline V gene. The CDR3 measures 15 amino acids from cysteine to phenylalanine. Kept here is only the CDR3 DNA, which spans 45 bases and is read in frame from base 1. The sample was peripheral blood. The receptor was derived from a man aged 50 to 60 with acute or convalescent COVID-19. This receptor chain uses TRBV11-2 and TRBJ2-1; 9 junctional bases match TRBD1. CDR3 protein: CASSSGTGPHNEQFF. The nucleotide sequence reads TGTGCCAGCAGCTCCGGGACAGGGCCCCACAATGAGCAGTTCTTC.